This T cell receptor (beta chain) was identified during a study of shared clonotypes between healthy human individuals. Study in general: Donors had three CD4 naive, three CD4 memory, two CD8 naive and one CD8 memory plate apiece.

Per the germline V gene, CDR1 is SQVTM and CDR2 is ANQGSEA. The CDR3 runs 16 residues. Trimming left V 5 bases short and J 7 bases short, with 27 bases between. The authors split each subset's genomic DNA evenly across several immunoSEQ plates. The input for sorted-subset replicate PCRs was around 0.2 ug DNA, 25,000 to 35,000 T cell genomes. Assay used: immunoSEQ multiplex PCR; TCRdb lists only in-frame clones, some missing. Of some 2,500,000 clones detected, roughly 92% appear once; the ten largest clones hold about 0.36%. This TCR came from a man in his late teens or twenties in good health. Some clones in this sample may be carry-over from other donors' samples. The V and J genes are TRBV29-1 and TRBJ2-7, with D possibly TRBD2 on 5 matching bases. The material sequenced was naive CD4+ T cells from PBMCs. Described subset: CD45RA+ positively selected. The CDR3 DNA is TGCAGCGTTCGAGGGCTTTCTGTGGGTGTTGGTTCGGAGCAGTACTTC. Protein sequence: CSVRGLSVGVGSEQYF.